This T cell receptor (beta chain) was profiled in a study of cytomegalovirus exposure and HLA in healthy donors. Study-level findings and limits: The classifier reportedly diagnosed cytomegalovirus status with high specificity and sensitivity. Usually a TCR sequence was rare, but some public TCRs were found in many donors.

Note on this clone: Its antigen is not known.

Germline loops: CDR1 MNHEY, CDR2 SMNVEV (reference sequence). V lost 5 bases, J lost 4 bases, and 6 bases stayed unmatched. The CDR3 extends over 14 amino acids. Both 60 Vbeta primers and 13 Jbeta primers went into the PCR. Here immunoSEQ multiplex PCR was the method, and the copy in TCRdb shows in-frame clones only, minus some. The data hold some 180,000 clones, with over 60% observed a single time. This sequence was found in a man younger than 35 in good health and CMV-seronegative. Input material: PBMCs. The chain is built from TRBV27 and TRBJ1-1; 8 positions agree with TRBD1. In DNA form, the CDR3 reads TGTGCCAGCAGTCCTGACAGGGGACGCACTGAAGCTTTCTTT. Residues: CASSPDRGRTEAFF.